A selection of T cell receptor beta chains follows, all from one sample in a study of T cell responses to AZD1222 COVID-19 vaccine. Profiled with immunoSEQ multiplex PCR; TCRdb holds only in-frame clones, not every one. Of approximately 52,000 clones listed, roughly 87% are singletons. This specimen consisted of peripheral blood, obtained 28 days after the second AZD1222 dose. Receptors originate from an adult who received the AZD1222 COVID-19 vaccine. Each CDR3 is given with its conserved first and last residue. Each record gives: V gene, clone size, J gene, D gene, CDR3 protein, CDR3 DNA. The D gene is left open where the match is weak. Part of the rows lack a size; the others show once, few, many or a class for expanded clones.

TRBV28,-,TRBJ2-7,-,CASGRPTLEQYF,TGTGCCAGCGGACGGCCAACTTTGGAGCAGTACTTC
TRBV9,-,TRBJ1-2,-,CASSAAGAGSEGYTF,TGTGCCAGCAGCGCAGCAGGTGCCGGGTCGGAAGGCTACACCTTC
TRBV5-6,-,TRBJ2-7,TRBD1,CASSPGTGETWDEQYF,TGTGCCAGTAGCCCGGGGACAGGCGAAACGTGGGACGAGCAGTACTTC
TRBV28,-,TRBJ2-2,-,CASTSSRHGELFF,TGTGCCAGCACCTCAAGCCGGCACGGGGAGCTGTTTTTT
TRBV6-7,-,TRBJ1-5,-,CASSYSGMIGDSNQPQHF,TGTGCCAGCAGTTACTCAGGTATGATAGGGGATAGCAATCAGCCCCAGCATTTT
TRBV6-1,once,TRBJ2-3,TRBD2,CASSEDFRLAGPSTDTQYF,TGTGCCAGCAGTGAAGACTTCCGGCTAGCGGGCCCTAGCACAGATACGCAGTATTTT
TRBV5-1,-,TRBJ2-1,-,CASSLTGGLRQFF,TGCGCCAGCAGCTTGACGGGGGGCCTTCGGCAGTTCTTC
TRBV19,-,TRBJ2-1,TRBD2,CASSPRLAGKPHNEQFF,TGTGCCAGCAGTCCCAGACTAGCGGGAAAACCTCACAATGAGCAGTTCTTC
TRBV6-5,-,TRBJ2-7,-,CASRAYNPSAEQYF,TGTGCCAGCAGGGCTTATAACCCATCCGCCGAGCAGTACTTC
TRBV24-1,once,TRBJ1-2,-,CATSWGYGYTF,TGTGCCACCAGTTGGGGCTATGGCTACACCTTC
TRBV12-3/TRBV12-4,-,TRBJ2-1,-,CASTLLSYNEQFF,TGTGCCAGCACTCTACTTTCCTACAATGAGCAGTTCTTC
TRBV19,-,TRBJ2-5,-,CASSLEETQYF,TGTGCCAGTAGCCTGGAAGAGACCCAGTACTTC
TRBV4-2,-,TRBJ1-1,-,CASSLGAETRGTEAFF,TGTGCCAGCAGTCTGGGGGCCGAGACTCGGGGCACTGAAGCTTTCTTT
TRBV10-3,-,TRBJ2-1,-,CAISRKGGEQFF,TGTGCCATCAGCCGGAAGGGGGGGGAGCAGTTCTTC
TRBV18,-,TRBJ2-5,-,CASSPPVQETQYF,TGTGCCAGCTCACCACCCGTCCAAGAGACCCAGTACTTC
TRBV29-1,-,TRBJ1-2,TRBD1,CSVGQGAGYGYTF,TGCAGCGTTGGGCAGGGGGCTGGCTATGGCTACACCTTC
TRBV24-1,-,TRBJ1-5,-,CATSDQSLNAGTLHF,TGTGCCACCAGTGATCAAAGTTTAAACGCCGGGACCCTGCATTTT
TRBV11-2,-,TRBJ2-1,-,CASSLVGQMGYDEQFF,TGTGCCAGCAGCTTAGTCGGGCAGATGGGGTACGATGAGCAGTTCTTC
TRBV7-8,-,TRBJ1-2,-,CASSLVGNSNYGYTF,TGTGCCAGCAGCTTAGTGGGCAATTCTAACTATGGCTACACCTTC
TRBV24-1,-,TRBJ2-3,-,CATSDFPDTQYF,TGTGCCACCAGTGATTTCCCAGATACGCAGTATTTT
TRBV11-2,-,TRBJ2-7,TRBD2,CASSSLAGGYEQYF,TGTGCCAGCAGCTCACTAGCGGGAGGCTACGAGCAGTACTTC
TRBV10-3,few,TRBJ2-5,TRBD2,CAISALAGTQETQYF,TGTGCCATCAGTGCCCTAGCGGGAACCCAAGAGACCCAGTACTTC
TRBV6-1,-,TRBJ1-5,-,CASSEVSGRGGNQPQHF,TGTGCCAGCAGTGAAGTATCGGGCCGGGGGGGCAATCAGCCCCAGCATTTT
TRBV5-1,-,TRBJ2-1,TRBD2,CASSLRGLAESSYNEQFF,TGCGCCAGCAGCTTGAGAGGACTAGCCGAAAGCTCCTACAATGAGCAGTTCTTC
TRBV24-1,-,TRBJ2-1,-,CATSDASESSYNEQFF,TGTGCCACCAGTGATGCTAGCGAGAGCTCCTACAATGAGCAGTTCTTC
TRBV6-2/TRBV6-3,-,TRBJ2-4,-,CASSYGGPAGAKNIQYF,TGTGCCAGCAGTTACGGGGGACCCGCGGGAGCCAAAAACATTCAGTACTTC
TRBV7-3,-,TRBJ2-1,TRBD2,CASSSAGGPDNEQFF,TGTGCCAGCAGCTCAGCGGGAGGGCCGGACAATGAGCAGTTCTTC
TRBV6-2/TRBV6-3,-,TRBJ2-3,TRBD1,CASSYTRTGDSVDTQYF,TGTGCCAGCAGTTACACCCGGACAGGGGATTCGGTAGATACGCAGTATTTT
TRBV6-2/TRBV6-3,-,TRBJ1-5,-,CASSPQNQPQHF,TGTGCCAGCAGCCCGCAAAATCAGCCCCAGCATTTT
TRBV19,-,TRBJ1-5,-,CASSIRTANQPQHF,TGTGCCAGTAGTATCCGGACAGCGAATCAGCCCCAGCATTTT
TRBV29-1,-,TRBJ2-3,-,CSVELTDTQYF,TGCAGCGTTGAACTCACAGATACGCAGTATTTT
TRBV5-4,-,TRBJ2-7,TRBD2,CASRQGLAGGNSYEQYF,TGTGCCAGCAGGCAGGGACTAGCGGGAGGCAACTCCTACGAGCAGTACTTC
TRBV29-1,-,TRBJ2-5,TRBD1,CSVYGQGLGSRETQYF,TGCAGCGTTTACGGACAGGGACTCGGCTCACGGGAGACCCAGTACTTC
TRBV6-5,-,TRBJ2-7,TRBD2,CASNLAGGSEQYF,TGTGCCAGCAATCTAGCGGGAGGGTCCGAGCAGTACTTC
TRBV6-6,-,TRBJ1-2,-,CASSKDPDAGYTF,TGTGCCAGCAGTAAGGACCCGGATGCCGGCTACACCTTC
TRBV19,-,TRBJ1-6,-,CASSRESSYNSPLHF,TGTGCCAGTAGTCGAGAGAGCTCCTATAATTCACCCCTCCACTTT
TRBV3-1/TRBV3-2,once,TRBJ2-1,TRBD2,CASSQDRTSGYNEQFF,TGTGCCAGCAGCCAAGATAGGACTAGCGGGTACAATGAGCAGTTCTTC
TRBV19,-,TRBJ2-7,TRBD1,CASIHDRERVKSEQYF,TGTGCCAGTATCCATGACAGGGAACGGGTTAAGTCCGAGCAGTACTTC
TRBV10-3,-,TRBJ2-1,TRBD2,CAISESTSGGYNEQFF,TGTGCCATCAGTGAGTCGACTAGCGGGGGGTACAATGAGCAGTTCTTC
TRBV18,once,TRBJ2-7,-,CASSREQGVFYEQYF,TGTGCCAGCTCACGCGAGCAGGGAGTTTTCTACGAGCAGTACTTC